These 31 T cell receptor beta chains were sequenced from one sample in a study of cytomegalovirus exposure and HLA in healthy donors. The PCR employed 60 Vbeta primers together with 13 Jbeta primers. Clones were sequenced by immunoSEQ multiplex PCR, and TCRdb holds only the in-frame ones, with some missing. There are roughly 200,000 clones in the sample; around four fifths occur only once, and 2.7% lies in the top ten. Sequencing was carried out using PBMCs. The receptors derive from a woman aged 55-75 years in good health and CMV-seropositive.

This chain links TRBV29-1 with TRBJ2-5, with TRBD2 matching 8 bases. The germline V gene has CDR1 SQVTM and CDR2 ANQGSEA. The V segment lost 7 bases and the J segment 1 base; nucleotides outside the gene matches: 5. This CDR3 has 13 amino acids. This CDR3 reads CSGQRGPQETQYF. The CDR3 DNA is TGCAGCGGACAGCGGGGGCCCCAAGAGACCCAGTACTTC.

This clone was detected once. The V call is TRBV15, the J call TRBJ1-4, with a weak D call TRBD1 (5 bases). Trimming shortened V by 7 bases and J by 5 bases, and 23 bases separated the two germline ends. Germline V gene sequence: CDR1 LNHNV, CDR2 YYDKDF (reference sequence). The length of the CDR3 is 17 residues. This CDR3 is CATNTLFSQPGNEKLFF. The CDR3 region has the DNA TGTGCCACCAACACCCTTTTTTCACAGCCAGGGAATGAAAAACTGTTTTTT.

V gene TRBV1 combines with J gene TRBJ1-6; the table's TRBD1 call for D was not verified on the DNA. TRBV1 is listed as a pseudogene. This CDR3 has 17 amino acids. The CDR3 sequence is CTSSLGRIRGDNSPLHF. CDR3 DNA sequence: TGCACCAGCAGCCTAGGTCGAATCAGGGGGGATAATTCACCCCTCCACTTT.

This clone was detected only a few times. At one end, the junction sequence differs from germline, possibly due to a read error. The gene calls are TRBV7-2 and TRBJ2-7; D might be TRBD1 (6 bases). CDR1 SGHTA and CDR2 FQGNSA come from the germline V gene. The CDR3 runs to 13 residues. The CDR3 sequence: CASSFVVRAGEDF. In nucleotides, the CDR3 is TGTGCCAGCAGCTTCGTGGTGCGGGCAGGGGAAGACTTC.

For the CDR3, the DNA is TGTGCCAGCAGCCGACCCACCGGGCGGGGAACCTCCTACAATGAGCAGTTCTTC. Its protein is CASSRPTGRGTSYNEQFF. J is TRBJ2-1 and V is TRBV7-2, with D possibly being TRBD2 (6 bases). Germline loops: CDR1 SGHTA, CDR2 FQGNSA. V shed 5 bases and J shed 0 bases, with 20 bases lying between them. The CDR3 contains 18 residues.

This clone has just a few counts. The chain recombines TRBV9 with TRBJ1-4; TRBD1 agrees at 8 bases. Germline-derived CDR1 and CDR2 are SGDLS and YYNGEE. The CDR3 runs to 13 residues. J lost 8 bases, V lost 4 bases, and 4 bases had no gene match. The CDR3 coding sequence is TGTGCCAGCAGCCGACAGGGGAACGAAAAACTGTTTTTT. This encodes CASSRQGNEKLFF.

In DNA, the CDR3 is TGCGCCAGCAGCCAAGTCCCAGCGGGGGGGCCGAGGAATGAGCAGTTCTTC. Its translation: CASSQVPAGGPRNEQFF. This chain connects TRBV4-1 to TRBJ2-1; 10 bases align to TRBD2. The CDR3 spans 17 residues. Germline-derived CDR1 and CDR2 are MGHRA and YSYEKL. J gave up 7 bases and V 1 base, and 10 bases lay outside the gene matches.

The CDR3 loop is CASIRHRDREKTQYF. The CDR3 DNA reads as TGTGCCAGCATCCGCCACCGGGACAGGGAGAAGACCCAGTACTTC. The V gene is TRBV2, the J gene TRBJ2-5, with 9 bases that match TRBD1. From germline, CDR1 is SNHLY and CDR2 FYNNEI. The CDR3 is made up of 15 amino acids. V lost 7 bases and J lost 6; bases outside the gene matches: 12.

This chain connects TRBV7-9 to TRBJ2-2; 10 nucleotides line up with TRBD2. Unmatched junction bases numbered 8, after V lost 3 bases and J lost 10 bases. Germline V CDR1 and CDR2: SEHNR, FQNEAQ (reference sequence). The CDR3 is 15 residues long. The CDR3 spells CASSFLLAGKEELFF. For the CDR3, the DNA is TGTGCCAGCAGCTTTCTACTAGCGGGAAAAGAGGAGCTGTTTTTT.

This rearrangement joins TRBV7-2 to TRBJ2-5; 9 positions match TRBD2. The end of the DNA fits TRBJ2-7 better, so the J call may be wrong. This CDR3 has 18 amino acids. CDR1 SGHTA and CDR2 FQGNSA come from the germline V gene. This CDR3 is CASSLAGSSGTLSYEQYF. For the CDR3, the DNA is TGTGCCAGCAGCTTAGCGGGTTCTAGCGGGACTCTCTCCTACGAGCAGTACTTC.

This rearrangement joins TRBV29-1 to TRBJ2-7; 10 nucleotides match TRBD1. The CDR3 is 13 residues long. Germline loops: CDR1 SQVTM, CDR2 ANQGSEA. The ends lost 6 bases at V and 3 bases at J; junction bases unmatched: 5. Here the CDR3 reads CSVGTGELYEQYF. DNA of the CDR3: TGCAGCGTCGGGACAGGGGAACTCTACGAGCAGTACTTC.

For the CDR3, the DNA is TGTGCCAGCAGTGACCAGGGACTAGCGGGGCGTAATGAGCAGTTCTTC. It yields the protein CASSDQGLAGRNEQFF. V usage is TRBV2 and J usage is TRBJ2-1, with TRBD2 matching 13 bases. The CDR3 is made up of 16 amino acids. With 3 bases clipped from V and 7 bases from J, the junction kept 6 bases outside the gene matches. Germline lookup yields CDR1 SNHLY and CDR2 FYNNEI.

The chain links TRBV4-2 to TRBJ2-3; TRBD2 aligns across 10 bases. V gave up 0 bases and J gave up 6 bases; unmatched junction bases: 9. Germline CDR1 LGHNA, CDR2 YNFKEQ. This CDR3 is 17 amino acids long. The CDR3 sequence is CASSQDKGSGGLDTQYF. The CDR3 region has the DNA TGTGCCAGCAGCCAAGATAAAGGTAGCGGGGGGCTGGATACGCAGTATTTT.

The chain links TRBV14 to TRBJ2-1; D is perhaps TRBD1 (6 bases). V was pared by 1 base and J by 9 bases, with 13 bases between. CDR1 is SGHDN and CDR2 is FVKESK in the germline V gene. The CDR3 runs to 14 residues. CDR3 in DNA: TGTGCCAGCAGCCAAGTGGCGGCAGGGGCTGAGCAGTTCTTC. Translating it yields CASSQVAAGAEQFF.

The CDR3 bases are TGTGCCAGCAGCGCCGCCGGGGGGGATAACACCGGGGAGCTGTTTTTT. It specifies CASSAAGGDNTGELFF. V gene TRBV2 combines with J gene TRBJ2-2; the match to TRBD2 covers 8 bases. The J segment lost 2 bases and the V segment lost 6 bases, leaving 8 bases of the junction unmatched. The length of the CDR3 is 16 residues. CDR1 is SNHLY and CDR2 is FYNNEI in the germline V gene. The full variable domain, completed using reference TRBV2 and TRBJ2-2, is EPEVTQTPSHQVTQMGQEVILRCVPISNHLYFYWYRQILGQKVEFLVSFYNNEISEKSEIFDDQFSVERPDGSNFTLKIRSTKLEDSAMYFCASSAAGGDNTGELFFGEGSRLTVL.

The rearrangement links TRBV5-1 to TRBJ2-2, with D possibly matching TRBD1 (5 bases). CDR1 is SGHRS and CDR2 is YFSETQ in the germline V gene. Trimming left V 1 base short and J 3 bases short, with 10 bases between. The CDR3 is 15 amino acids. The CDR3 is CASSLNQGYTGELFF. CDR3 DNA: TGCGCCAGCAGCTTGAATCAGGGCTACACCGGGGAGCTGTTTTTT.

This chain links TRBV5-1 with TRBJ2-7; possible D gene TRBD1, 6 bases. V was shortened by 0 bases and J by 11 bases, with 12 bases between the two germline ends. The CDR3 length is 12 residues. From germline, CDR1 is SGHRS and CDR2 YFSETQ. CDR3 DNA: TGCGCCAGCAGCTTGGTTGGGTCAGGGGAGTACTTC. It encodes CASSLVGSGEYF.

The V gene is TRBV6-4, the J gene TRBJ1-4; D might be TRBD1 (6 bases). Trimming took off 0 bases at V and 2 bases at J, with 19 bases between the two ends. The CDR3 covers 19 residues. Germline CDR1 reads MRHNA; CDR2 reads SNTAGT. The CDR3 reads CASSDSCRGVVGTNEKLFF. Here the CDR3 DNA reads TGTGCCAGCAGTGACTCGTGCAGGGGCGTCGTGGGGACTAATGAAAAACTGTTTTTT.

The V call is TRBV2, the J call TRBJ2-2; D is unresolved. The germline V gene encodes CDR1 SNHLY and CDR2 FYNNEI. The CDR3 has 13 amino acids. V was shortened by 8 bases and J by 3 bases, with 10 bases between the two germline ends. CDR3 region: CASGTTHTGELFF. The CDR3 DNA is TGTGCCAGCGGCACTACTCACACCGGGGAGCTGTTTTTT.

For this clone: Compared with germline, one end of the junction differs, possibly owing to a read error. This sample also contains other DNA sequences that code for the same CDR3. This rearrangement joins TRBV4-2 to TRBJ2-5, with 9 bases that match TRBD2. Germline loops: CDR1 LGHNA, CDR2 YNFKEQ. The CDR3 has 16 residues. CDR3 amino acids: CASSQGGSGSSETQYF. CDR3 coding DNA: TGTGCCAGTAGCCAAGGGGGTAGCGGGAGCTCGGAGACCCAGTACTTC.

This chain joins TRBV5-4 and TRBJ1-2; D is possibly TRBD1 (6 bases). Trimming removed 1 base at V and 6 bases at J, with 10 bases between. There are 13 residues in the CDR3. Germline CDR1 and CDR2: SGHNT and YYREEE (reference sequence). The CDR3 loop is CASSLTRGDGYTF. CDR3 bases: TGTGCCAGCAGCTTGACCAGGGGAGATGGCTACACCTTC.

The CDR3 here is CASSLVAGGDTQYF. CDR3 bases: TGTGCCAGCAGCTTAGTGGCCGGGGGGGATACGCAGTATTTT. The chain combines TRBV7-2 with TRBJ2-3; 7 bases fit TRBD2. With 1 base clipped from V and 6 bases from J, the junction kept 4 bases outside the gene matches. The CDR3 is 14 amino acids. Germline V gene lookup returns CDR1 SGHTA and CDR2 FQGNSA.

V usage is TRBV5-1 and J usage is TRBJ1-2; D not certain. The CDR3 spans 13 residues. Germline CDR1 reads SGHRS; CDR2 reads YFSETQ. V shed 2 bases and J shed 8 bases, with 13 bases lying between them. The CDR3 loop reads CASSFSREDGYTF. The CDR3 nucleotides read TGCGCCAGCAGCTTTAGTCGGGAGGACGGCTACACCTTC.

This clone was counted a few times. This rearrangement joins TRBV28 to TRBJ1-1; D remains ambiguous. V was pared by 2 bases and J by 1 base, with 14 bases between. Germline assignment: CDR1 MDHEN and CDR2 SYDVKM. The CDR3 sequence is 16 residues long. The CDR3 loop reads CASSLRRRRWNTEAFF. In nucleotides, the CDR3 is TGTGCCAGCAGTTTAAGGCGGCGGCGATGGAACACTGAAGCTTTCTTT.

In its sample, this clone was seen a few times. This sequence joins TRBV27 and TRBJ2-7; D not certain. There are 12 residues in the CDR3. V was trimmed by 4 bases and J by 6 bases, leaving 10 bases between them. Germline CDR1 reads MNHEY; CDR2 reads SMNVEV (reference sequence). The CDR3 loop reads CASSYRVGEQYF. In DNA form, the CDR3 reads TGTGCCAGCAGTTATCGGGTGGGCGAGCAGTACTTC.

The CDR3 nucleotides are TGTGCCAGCAGCTTATGGCTAGCGGGAGGTGGCACCGGGGAGCTGTTTTTT. It encodes CASSLWLAGGGTGELFF. The V call is TRBV11-2, the J call TRBJ2-2, with 11 bases that match TRBD2. Germline CDR1 SGHAT, CDR2 FQNNGV. V dropped 2 bases and J dropped 4; count of bases not matched to a gene: 6. CDR3 size: 17 residues. Together with reference TRBV11-2 and TRBJ2-2, the CDR3 gives the full variable domain: EAGVAQSPRYKIIEKRQSVAFWCNPISGHATLYWYQQILGQGPKLLIQFQNNGVVDDSQLPKDRFSAERLKGVDSTLKIQPAKLEDSAVYLCASSLWLAGGGTGELFFGEGSRLTVL.

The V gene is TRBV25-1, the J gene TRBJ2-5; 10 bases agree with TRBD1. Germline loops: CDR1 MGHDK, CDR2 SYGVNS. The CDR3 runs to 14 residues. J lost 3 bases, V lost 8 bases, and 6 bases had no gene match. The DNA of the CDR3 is TGTGCCAGCCCCCGGGACAGGGGAAAAGAGACCCAGTACTTC. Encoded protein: CASPRDRGKETQYF.

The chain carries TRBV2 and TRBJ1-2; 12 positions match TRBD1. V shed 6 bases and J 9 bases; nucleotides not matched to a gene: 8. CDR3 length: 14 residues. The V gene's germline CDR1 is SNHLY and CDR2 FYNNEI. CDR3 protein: CASRGTGGAGRYTF. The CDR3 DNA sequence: TGTGCCAGCAGGGGGACAGGGGGCGCGGGTCGCTACACCTTC.

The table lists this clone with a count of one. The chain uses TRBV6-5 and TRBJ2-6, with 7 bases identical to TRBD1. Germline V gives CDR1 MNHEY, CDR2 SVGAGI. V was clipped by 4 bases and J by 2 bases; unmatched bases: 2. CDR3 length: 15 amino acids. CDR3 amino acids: CASSLTGTGANVLTF. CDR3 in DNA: TGTGCCAGCAGTTTGACAGGGACTGGGGCCAACGTCCTGACTTTC.

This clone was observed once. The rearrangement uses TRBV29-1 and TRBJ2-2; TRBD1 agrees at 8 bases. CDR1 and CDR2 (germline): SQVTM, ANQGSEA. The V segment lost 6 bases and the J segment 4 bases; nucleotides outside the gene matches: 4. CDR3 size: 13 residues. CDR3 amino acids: CSVHGQGTGELFF. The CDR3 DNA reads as TGCAGCGTCCACGGACAGGGCACCGGGGAGCTGTTTTTT.

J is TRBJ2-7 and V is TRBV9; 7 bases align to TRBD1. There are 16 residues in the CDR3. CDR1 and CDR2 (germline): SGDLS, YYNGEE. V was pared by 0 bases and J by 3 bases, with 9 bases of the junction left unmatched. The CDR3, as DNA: TGTGCCAGCAGCGTAGGTCTGACAGGGAATGTCTACGAGCAGTACTTC. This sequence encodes CASSVGLTGNVYEQYF.